This note documents a single T cell receptor beta chain sequence. Antigen unknown. The sample originates from a study of T cell responses to AZD1222 COVID-19 vaccine. Study outcomes and limitations: Unmutated regions of variants are reportedly targeted by nearly half of spike-specific TCRs. White British people made up most donors, females outnumbered males, and clonal diversity was possibly underestimated. Baseline serology detected seropositivity in only six or seven AZD1222 recipients.

The data were produced by immunoSEQ multiplex PCR, yet TCRdb's version contains in-frame clones alone and is incomplete. The data hold roughly 150,000 clones, with around 93% observed a single time. Pooled samples include second doses given at about 4 or 12 weeks. In germline, CDR1 is LNHDA, CDR2 SQIVND (reference sequence). Trimming removed 9 bases from V and 2 bases from J, with 7 bases in between. This CDR3 spans 11 amino acids. This sequence joins TRBV19 and TRBJ2-5, with D possibly being TRBD1 (6 bases). The origin of this receptor is an adult who received the AZD1222 COVID-19 vaccine. The input for sequencing was peripheral blood, taken 28 days after the second AZD1222 dose. CDR3: CASGQQETQYF. The CDR3 region has the DNA TGTGCCAGCGGACAGCAAGAGACCCAGTACTTC.